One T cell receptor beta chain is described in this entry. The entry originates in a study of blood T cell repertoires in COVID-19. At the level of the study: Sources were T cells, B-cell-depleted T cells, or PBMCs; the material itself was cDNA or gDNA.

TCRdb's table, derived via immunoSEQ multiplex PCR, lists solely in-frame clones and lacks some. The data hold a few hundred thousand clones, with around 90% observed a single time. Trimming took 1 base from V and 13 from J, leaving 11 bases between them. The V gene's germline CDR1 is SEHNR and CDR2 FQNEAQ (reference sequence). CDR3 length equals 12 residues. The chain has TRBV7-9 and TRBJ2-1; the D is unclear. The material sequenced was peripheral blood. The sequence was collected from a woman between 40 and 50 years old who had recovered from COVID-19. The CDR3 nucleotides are TGTGCCAGCAGCTTAGGGTGGGCGTCACAGTTCTTC. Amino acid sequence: CASSLGWASQFF.